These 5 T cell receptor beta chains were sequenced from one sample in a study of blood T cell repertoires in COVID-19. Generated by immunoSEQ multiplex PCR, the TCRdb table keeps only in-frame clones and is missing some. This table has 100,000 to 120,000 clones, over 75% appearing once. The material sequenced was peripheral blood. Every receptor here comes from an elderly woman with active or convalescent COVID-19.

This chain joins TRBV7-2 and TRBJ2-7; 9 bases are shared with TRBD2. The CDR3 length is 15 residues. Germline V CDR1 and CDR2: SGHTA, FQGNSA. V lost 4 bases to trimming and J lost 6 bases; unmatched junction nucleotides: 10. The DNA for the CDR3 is TGTGCCAGCAGCTCCCGGGGCGGGAGGGCCTTCGAGCAGTACTTC. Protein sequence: CASSSRGGRAFEQYF.

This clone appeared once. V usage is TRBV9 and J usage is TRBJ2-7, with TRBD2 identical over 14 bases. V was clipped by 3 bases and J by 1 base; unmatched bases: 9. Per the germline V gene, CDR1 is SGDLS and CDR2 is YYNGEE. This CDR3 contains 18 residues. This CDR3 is CASSAGTSGSIYSYEQYF. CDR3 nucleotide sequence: TGTGCCAGCAGCGCGGGGACTAGCGGGAGTATTTATTCCTACGAGCAGTACTTC.

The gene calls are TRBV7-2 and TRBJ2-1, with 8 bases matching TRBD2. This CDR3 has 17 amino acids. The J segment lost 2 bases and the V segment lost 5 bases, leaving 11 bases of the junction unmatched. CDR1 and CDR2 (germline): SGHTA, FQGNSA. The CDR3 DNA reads TGTGCCAGCAGCCCTTCCCGCTCGCGGGGGGCCTACAATGAGCAGTTCTTC. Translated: CASSPSRSRGAYNEQFF.

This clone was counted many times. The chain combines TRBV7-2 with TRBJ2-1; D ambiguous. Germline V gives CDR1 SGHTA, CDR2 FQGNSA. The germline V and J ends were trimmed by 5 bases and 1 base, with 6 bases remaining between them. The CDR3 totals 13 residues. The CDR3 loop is CASSRVSYNEQFF. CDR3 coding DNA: TGTGCCAGCAGCCGGGTTTCCTACAATGAGCAGTTCTTC.

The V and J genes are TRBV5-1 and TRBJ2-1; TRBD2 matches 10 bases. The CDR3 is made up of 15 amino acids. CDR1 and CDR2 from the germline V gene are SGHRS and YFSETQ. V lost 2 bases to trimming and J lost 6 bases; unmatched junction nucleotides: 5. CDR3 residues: CASSLPLAGANEQFF. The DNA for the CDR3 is TGCGCCAGCAGCTTACCCCTAGCGGGAGCCAATGAGCAGTTCTTC.